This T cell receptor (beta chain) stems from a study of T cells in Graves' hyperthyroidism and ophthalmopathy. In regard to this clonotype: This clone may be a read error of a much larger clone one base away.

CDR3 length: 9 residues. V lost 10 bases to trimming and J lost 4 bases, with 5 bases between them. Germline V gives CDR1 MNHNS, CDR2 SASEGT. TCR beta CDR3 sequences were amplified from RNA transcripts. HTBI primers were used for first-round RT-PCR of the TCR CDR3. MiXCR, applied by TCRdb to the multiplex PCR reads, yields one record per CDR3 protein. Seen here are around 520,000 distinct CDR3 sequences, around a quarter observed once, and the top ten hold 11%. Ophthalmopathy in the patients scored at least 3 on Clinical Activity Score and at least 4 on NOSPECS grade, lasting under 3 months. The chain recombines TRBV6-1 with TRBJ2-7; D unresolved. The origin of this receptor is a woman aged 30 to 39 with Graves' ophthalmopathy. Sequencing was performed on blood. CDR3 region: CATGYEQYF. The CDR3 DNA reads TGTGCCACCGGGTACGAGCAGTACTTC.